This T cell receptor beta chain appears in the sequencing data of a study of T-cell reconstitution after alpha-beta-depleted transplantation in children. General observations from the study: Most T-cell counts and diversity one year after the transplant came from T cells that were newly produced. Expanded graft clones numbering several hundred reportedly gave rise to alpha-beta T cells about two months after transplant. Surviving recipient T cells and thymic progenitors accounted for the high day-60 TCRbeta diversity observed in some patients.

The CDR3 covers 15 residues. V was trimmed by 3 bases and J by 8 bases, leaving 17 bases between them. Looked up from germline, CDR1 is SGHTA and CDR2 is FQGNSA. A library of TCRbeta sequences, prepared with unique molecular identifiers, was generated. One entry per CDR3 protein, called by TCRdb with MiXCR from the PCR reads. The sample carries some 220,000 distinct CDR3 sequences, 9.5% to 13% recorded once. In its sample, this clonotype was seen many times. What it binds is unknown. The TCR sequence derives from a child in the first two years of life with acute myeloid leukemia, due to receive a stem cell transplant. The chain has TRBV7-2 and TRBJ2-1; no reliable D call. The sample consisted of PBMCs, taken before TCRalphabeta/CD19-depleted stem cell transplant. CDR3 protein: CASSFSKASRDEQFF. The CDR3 DNA follows: TGTGCCAGCAGCTTCTCCAAAGCTTCTAGGGATGAGCAGTTCTTC. Based on the CDR3 plus reference TRBV7-2 and TRBJ2-1, the full variable domain is GAGVSQSPSNKVTEKGKDVELRCDPISGHTALYWYRQSLGQGLEFLIYFQGNSAPDKSGLPSDRFSAERTGGSVSTLTIQRTQQEDSAVYLCASSFSKASRDEQFFGPGTRLTVL.